This paragraph reports one T cell receptor (beta chain). What it binds is unknown. This sample is part of a study of CD8 T cells in ankylosing spondylitis. Study-wide points: Clones linked to disease were reported to show significant enrichment in matched ankylosing spondylitis synovial fluid. Disease-linked clones were found to be CD8+ and relatively rare in peripheral blood.

Making use of molecular barcodes, quantitative 5'-RACE generated TCR beta libraries. TCRdb independently ran MiXCR on the 5' RACE reads; one entry per CDR3 protein. The sample consists of roughly 160,000 distinct CDR3 sequences, more than 9% of them appearing once. The sequencing input was blood, either unsorted or a sorted T cell fraction (not recorded which). This TCR came from a male donor with ankylosing spondylitis or in good health (not recorded which).

CDR3 sequence reads: CASSLASVSGNTIYF. CDR3 DNA: TGTGCCAGCAGCTTAGCTTCCGTTTCTGGAAACACCATATATTTT. The chain is built from TRBV7-9 and TRBJ1-3, with D unclear. The CDR3 is 15 residues long. Germline CDR1 is SEHNR and CDR2 is FQNEAQ (reference sequence). Trimming removed 0 bases at V and 1 base at J, with 7 bases between.